Presented here are 4 T cell receptor beta chains from one specimen sequenced in a study of naive and memory T cell subsets. An equimolar mix of two oligonucleotides served as the beta constant-region primer for TRBC1 and TRBC2. TCRdb reanalysed the UMI-ligation and nested PCR reads using MiXCR and keeps one entry per CDR3 protein. Of over 75,000 distinct CDR3 sequences listed, around 14% are singletons. Specimen: central memory CD4+ T cells from blood. The source is a human donor in good health.

The V gene is TRBV12-3 or TRBV12-4, the J gene TRBJ1-4, with TRBD1 matching 7 bases. Trimming took 2 bases from V and 7 from J; bases not matched to a gene: 4. This CDR3 region has 14 residues. The chain's CDR3 is CASSLMAGGEKLFF. The CDR3 DNA reads TGTGCCAGCAGTTTAATGGCAGGGGGTGAAAAACTGTTTTTT.

The gene calls are TRBV7-6 and TRBJ2-1; D ambiguous. CDR1 is SGHVS and CDR2 is FNYEAQ in the germline V gene. The CDR3 covers 14 residues. Trimming removed 1 base from V and 9 bases from J, with 13 bases in between. The CDR3 sequence: CASSLETASVEQFF. The CDR3 nucleotides read TGTGCCAGCAGCTTAGAGACGGCTAGTGTTGAGCAGTTCTTC.

Only a few counts were recorded for this clonotype. In nucleotides, the CDR3 is TGTGCCAGCAGCCTTGGGGCTAGCGGGTTCGGGGATACGCAGTATTTT. This sequence encodes CASSLGASGFGDTQYF. This chain connects TRBV11-2 to TRBJ2-3, with 8 bases matching TRBD2. Unmatched junction bases numbered 13, after V lost 5 bases and J lost 6 bases. Germline assignment: CDR1 SGHAT and CDR2 FQNNGV. This CDR3 region has 16 residues. Drawing the rest from reference TRBV11-2 and TRBJ2-3, the complete variable domain is EAGVAQSPRYKIIEKRQSVAFWCNPISGHATLYWYQQILGQGPKLLIQFQNNGVVDDSQLPKDRFSAERLKGVDSTLKIQPAKLEDSAVYLCASSLGASGFGDTQYFGPGTRLTVL.

The CDR3 sequence: CSARNRAIYSNQPQHF. CDR3 DNA: TGCAGTGCTAGGAACAGGGCGATCTATAGCAATCAGCCCCAGCATTTT. This chain connects TRBV20-1 to TRBJ1-5; the D gene is possibly TRBD1 (6 bases). Trimming removed 3 bases at V and 0 bases at J, with 15 bases between. This CDR3 region has 16 residues. Germline V gives CDR1 DFQATT, CDR2 SNEGSKA (reference sequence).